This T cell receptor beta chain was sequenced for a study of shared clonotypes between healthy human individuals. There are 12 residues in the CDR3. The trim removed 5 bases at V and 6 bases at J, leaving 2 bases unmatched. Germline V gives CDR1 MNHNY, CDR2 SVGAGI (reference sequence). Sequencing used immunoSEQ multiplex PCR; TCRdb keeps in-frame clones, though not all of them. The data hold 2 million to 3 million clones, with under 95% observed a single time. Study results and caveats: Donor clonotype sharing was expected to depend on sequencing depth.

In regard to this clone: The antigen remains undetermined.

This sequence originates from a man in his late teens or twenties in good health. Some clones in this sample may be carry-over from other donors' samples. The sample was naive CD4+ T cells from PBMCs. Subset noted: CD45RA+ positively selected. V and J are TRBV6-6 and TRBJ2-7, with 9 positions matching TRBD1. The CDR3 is CASSATGGEQYF. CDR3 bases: TGTGCCAGCAGTGCGACAGGGGGCGAGCAGTACTTC.